This T cell receptor (beta chain) was sequenced during a study of blood T cell repertoires in COVID-19. Study-wide background: Acute-phase and convalescent COVID-19 samples originated in the United States, Italy and Spain.

The CDR3 has 16 amino acids. V was shortened by 0 bases and J by 2 bases, with 11 bases between the two germline ends. The germline V gene encodes CDR1 LNHNV and CDR2 YYDKDF (reference sequence). Sequencing used immunoSEQ multiplex PCR; TCRdb keeps in-frame clones, though not all of them. The data hold 200,000 to 300,000 clones, with around 86% observed a single time. Sequenced material: peripheral blood. V gene TRBV15 combines with J gene TRBJ1-5; D gene uncertain. This receptor was obtained from an older woman with active or convalescent COVID-19. The CDR3 DNA sequence: TGTGCCACCAGCAGAGATCAGGCTATGGGCAATCAGCCCCAGCATTTT. It translates to CATSRDQAMGNQPQHF. The full variable domain, with the rest looked up from reference TRBV15 and TRBJ1-5, is DAMVIQNPRYQVTQFGKPVTLSCSQTLNHNVMYWYQQKSSQAPKLLFHYYDKDFNNEADTPDNFQSRRPNTSFCFLDIRSPGLGDTAMYLCATSRDQAMGNQPQHFGDGTRLSIL.